The clone carrying this T cell receptor beta chain was picked up many times. The read ends 3 residues before the CDR3 terminus; that terminus is restored from the germline J gene. The junction had 10 bases not matched to a gene; V was cut back by 6 bases and J by 4 bases. The length of the CDR3 is 15 residues. Germline CDR1 and CDR2: GTSNPN and SVGIG (reference sequence). This sample stems from a study of T cell clonality in common variable immunodeficiency. Sequencing used immunoSEQ multiplex PCR; TCRdb keeps in-frame clones, though not all of them. The sample was found to contain tens of thousands of clones, and every one recurs.

The sample was peripheral blood mononuclear cells. The V and J genes are TRBV30 and TRBJ1-2; TRBD1 aligns across 11 bases. The TCR sequence derives from a person between 18 and 75 years old in good health. This CDR3 reads CACSGRDRGSYGYTF. The part of the CDR3 DNA that was read is TGTGCCTGTTCGGGGCGGGACAGGGGGAGCTATGGC.